This T cell receptor beta chain was recorded in a study of identical twins' blood T cells. Overall study: About 50 million reads came from around twelve libraries, six alpha, six beta.

The J segment lost 7 bases and the V segment lost 3 bases, leaving 6 bases of the junction unmatched. This CDR3 is built from 13 residues. Germline-derived CDR1 and CDR2 are SGHRS and YFSETQ. In this sample, this clonotype turned up a few times. TCRdb re-called the 5' RACE reads with MiXCR, one entry per CDR3 protein. Of 400,000 or so distinct CDR3 sequences listed, about 28% were seen once; the top ten hold around 5.6%. This receptor was identified in a woman aged 18-49 years in good health. This chain links TRBV5-1 with TRBJ1-1; 7 bases match TRBD1. The sequenced sample was PBMCs. The CDR3 reads CASSSRTGLEAFF. CDR3 coding DNA: TGCGCCAGCAGCTCCAGGACAGGCCTTGAAGCTTTCTTT. Complete variable domain (other parts from reference TRBV5-1 and TRBJ1-1): KAGVTQTPRYLIKTRGQQVTLSCSPISGHRSVSWYQQTPGQGLQFLFEYFSETQRNKGNFPGRFSGRQFSNSRSEMNVSTLELGDSALYLCASSSRTGLEAFFGQGTRLTVV.